This TCR beta chain was identified during a study of cytomegalovirus exposure and HLA in healthy donors. Study conclusions and caveats: It emerged from a later analysis that several of the most significant clusters appeared to be linked to common viral pathogens. The authors excluded some V segments, including TRBV6-2 and TRBV6-3, as indistinguishable. A later analysis associated 15,000 or so TCR beta sequences with HLA alleles at a 0.05 false discovery rate.

Per the germline V gene, CDR1 is SGHRS and CDR2 is YFSETQ. V lost 3 bases and J 3 bases, leaving 9 bases between the germline ends. The CDR3 runs to 13 residues. As regards this clone: The antigen is unknown.

The PCR made use of 60 Vbeta and 13 Jbeta primers. Only in-frame clones appear in the TCRdb table, and some are missing; sequencing was by immunoSEQ multiplex PCR. The data hold tens of thousands of clones, with roughly 79% observed a single time. This rearrangement joins TRBV5-1 to TRBJ1-1; unclear D gene. The source of this sequence is a male donor in good health and CMV-seropositive. The sequenced sample was PBMCs. The CDR3 DNA is TGCGCCAGCAGCTACATGGCCGACACTGAAGCTTTCTTT. Its protein product is CASSYMADTEAFF.